This T cell receptor (beta chain) originates from a study of T-cell reconstitution after alpha-beta-depleted transplantation in children. The study's findings and limits: Reportedly, only several hundred clones from non-depleted graft cells drove alpha-beta T-cell counts at about two months. Counts and diversity of T cells one year after transplant came mostly from newly produced T cells. From surviving recipient T cells and thymic progenitors came the high day-60 TCRbeta diversity observed in some patients.

Preparation of the TCRbeta library used unique molecular identifiers. In TCRdb, the PCR reads were re-called with MiXCR into one record per CDR3 protein. The sample has around 500,000 distinct CDR3 sequences; 23% are singletons. This clonotype was observed a handful of times. Its antigen is still unknown. Germline V gene data show CDR1 as DFQATT and CDR2 as SNEGSKA (reference sequence). V shed 6 bases, J shed 0 bases, and the junction held 13 bases outside the gene matches. The CDR3 runs to 16 residues. Sequenced here: PBMCs, mostly from graft donor cells, sampled 360 days after TCRalphabeta/CD19-depleted stem cell transplant. This sequence joins TRBV20-1 and TRBJ2-5; 7 bases map to TRBD1. The clonotype comes from a boy under two years old who had a stem cell transplant for acute myeloid leukemia, so the T cells may come from the graft donor. The CDR3 coding sequence is TGCAGTGCACCGAACCGACAGGGACGGTACCAAGAGACCCAGTACTTC. This gives the protein CSAPNRQGRYQETQYF.